The T cell receptor (beta chain) under discussion was sequenced for a study of cytomegalovirus exposure and HLA in healthy donors. Both 60 Vbeta primers and 13 Jbeta primers went into the PCR. Data came from immunoSEQ multiplex PCR; TCRdb stores just in-frame clones and leaves some out. The table lists tens of thousands of clones, 71% of them singletons. As concerns this clone: The antigen remains undetermined.

Overall study findings and caveats: In terms of immune exposure information, only CMV serostatus was available. Evidence from a later analysis indicated that most CMV-associated TCR beta chains looked HLA-restricted.

The CDR3 contains 15 residues. The germline V gene has CDR1 MGHRA and CDR2 YSYEKL. V was trimmed by 1 base and J by 2 bases, leaving 12 bases between them. What was sequenced was PBMCs. The TCR was taken from a man aged 45-65 years in good health and CMV-seropositive. The chain carries TRBV4-1 and TRBJ2-7; TRBD1 is a possible D gene (5 bases). CDR3 sequence (DNA): TGCGCCAGCAGCCAAGGTGTCAGGGAAACCTACGAGCAGTACTTC. Protein: CASSQGVRETYEQYF.